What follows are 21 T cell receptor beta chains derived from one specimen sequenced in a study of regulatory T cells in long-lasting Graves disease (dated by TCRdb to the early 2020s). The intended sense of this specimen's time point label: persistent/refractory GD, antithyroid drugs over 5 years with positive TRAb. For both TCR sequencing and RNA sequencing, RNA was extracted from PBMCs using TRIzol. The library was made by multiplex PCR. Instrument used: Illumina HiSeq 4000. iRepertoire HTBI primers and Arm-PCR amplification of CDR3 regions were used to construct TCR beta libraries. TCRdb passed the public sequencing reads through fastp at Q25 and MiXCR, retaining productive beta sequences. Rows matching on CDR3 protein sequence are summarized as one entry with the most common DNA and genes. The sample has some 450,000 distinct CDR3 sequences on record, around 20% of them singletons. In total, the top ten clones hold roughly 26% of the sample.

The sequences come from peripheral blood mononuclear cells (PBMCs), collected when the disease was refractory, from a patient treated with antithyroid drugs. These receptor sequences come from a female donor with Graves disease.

CDR3 nucleotides: TGTGCCAGCACGCTAGGGGTTCTAGCGGGAGGATCCACAGATACGCAGTATTTT. The encoded protein is CASTLGVLAGGSTDTQYF. V and J are TRBV6-1 and TRBJ2-3; 11 nucleotides align to TRBD2. The length of the CDR3 is 18 residues. The V gene end was trimmed by 7 bases and the J gene end by 2 bases; junction bases not matched to a gene: 14. Germline V CDR1 and CDR2: MNHNS, SASEGT.

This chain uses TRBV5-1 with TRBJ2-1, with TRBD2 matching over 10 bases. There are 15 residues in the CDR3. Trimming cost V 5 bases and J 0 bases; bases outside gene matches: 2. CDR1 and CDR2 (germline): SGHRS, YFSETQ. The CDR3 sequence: CASRLAGSSYNEQFF. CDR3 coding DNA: TGCGCCAGCAGACTAGCGGGAAGCTCCTACAATGAGCAGTTCTTC.

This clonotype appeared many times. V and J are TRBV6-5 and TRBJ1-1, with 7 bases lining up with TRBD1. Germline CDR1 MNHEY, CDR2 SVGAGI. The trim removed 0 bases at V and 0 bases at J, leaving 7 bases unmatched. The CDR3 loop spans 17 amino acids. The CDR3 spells CASSYSAKGTVNTEAFF. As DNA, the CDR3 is TGTGCCAGCAGTTACTCGGCGAAGGGGACAGTGAACACTGAAGCTTTCTTT.

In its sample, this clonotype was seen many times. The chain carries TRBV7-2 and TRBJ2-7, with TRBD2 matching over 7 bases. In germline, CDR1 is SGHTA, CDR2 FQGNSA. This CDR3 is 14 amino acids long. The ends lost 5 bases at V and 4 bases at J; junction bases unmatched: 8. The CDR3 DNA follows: TGTGCCAGCAGCCCAGACCCGGGACTATACGAGCAGTACTTC. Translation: CASSPDPGLYEQYF.

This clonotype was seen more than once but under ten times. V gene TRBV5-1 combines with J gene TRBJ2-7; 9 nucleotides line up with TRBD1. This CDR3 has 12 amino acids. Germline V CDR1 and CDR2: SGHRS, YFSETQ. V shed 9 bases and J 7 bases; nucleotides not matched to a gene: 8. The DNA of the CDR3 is TGCGCCACCGGGACAGGGTCTGGAGAGCAGTACTTC. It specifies CATGTGSGEQYF.

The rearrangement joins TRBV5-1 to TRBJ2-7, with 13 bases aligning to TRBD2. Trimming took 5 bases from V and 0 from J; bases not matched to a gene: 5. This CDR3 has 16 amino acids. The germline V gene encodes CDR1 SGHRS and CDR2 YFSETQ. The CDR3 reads CASRSGTSGISYEQYF. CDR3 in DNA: TGCGCCAGCAGAAGCGGGACTAGCGGGATCTCCTACGAGCAGTACTTC.

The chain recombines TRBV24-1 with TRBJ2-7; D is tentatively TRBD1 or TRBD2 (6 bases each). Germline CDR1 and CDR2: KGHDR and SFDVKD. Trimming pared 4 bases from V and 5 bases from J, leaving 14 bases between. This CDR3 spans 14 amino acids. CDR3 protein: CATSDATGADEQYF. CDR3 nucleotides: TGTGCCACCAGTGACGCAACGGGGGCGGACGAGCAGTACTTC.

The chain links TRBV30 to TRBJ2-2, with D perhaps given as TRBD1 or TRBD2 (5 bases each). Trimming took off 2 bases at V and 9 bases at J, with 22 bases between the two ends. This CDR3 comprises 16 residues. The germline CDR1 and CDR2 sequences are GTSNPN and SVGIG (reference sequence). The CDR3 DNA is TGTGCCTGGAGTCGGAGACTGGGAATTGGGACCCGGGAGCTGTTTTTT. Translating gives CAWSRRLGIGTRELFF.

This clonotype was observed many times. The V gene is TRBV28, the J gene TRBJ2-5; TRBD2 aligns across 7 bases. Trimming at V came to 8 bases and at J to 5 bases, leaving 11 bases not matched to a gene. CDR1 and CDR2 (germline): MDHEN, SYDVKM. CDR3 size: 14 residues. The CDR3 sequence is CASSWGGIAETQYF. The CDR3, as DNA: TGTGCCAGCTCTTGGGGGGGGATAGCTGAGACCCAGTACTTC.

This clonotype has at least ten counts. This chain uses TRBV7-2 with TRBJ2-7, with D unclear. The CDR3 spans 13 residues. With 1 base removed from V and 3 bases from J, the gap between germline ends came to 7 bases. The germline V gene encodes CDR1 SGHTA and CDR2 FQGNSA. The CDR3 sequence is CASSLGQNYEQYF. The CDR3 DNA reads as TGTGCCAGCAGCTTAGGGCAGAACTACGAGCAGTACTTC.

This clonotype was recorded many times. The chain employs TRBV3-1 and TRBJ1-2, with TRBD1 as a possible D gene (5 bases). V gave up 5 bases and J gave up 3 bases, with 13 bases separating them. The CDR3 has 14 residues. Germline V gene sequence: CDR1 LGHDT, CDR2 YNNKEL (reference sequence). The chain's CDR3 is CASSYRLDHYGYTF. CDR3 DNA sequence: TGTGCCAGCAGCTACAGGTTAGACCACTATGGCTACACCTTC.

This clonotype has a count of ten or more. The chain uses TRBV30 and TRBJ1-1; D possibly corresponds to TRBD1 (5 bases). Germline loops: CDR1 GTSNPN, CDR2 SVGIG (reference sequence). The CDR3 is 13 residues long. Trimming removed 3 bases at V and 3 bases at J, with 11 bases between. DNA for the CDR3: TGTGCCTGGAGAGGGGACTCCTACACTGAAGCTTTCTTT. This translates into CAWRGDSYTEAFF.

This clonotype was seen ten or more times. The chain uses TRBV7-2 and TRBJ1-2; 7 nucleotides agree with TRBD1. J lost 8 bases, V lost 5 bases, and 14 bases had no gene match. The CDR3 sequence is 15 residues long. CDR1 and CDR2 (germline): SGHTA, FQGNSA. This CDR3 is CASSLSDRDLWGYTF. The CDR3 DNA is TGTGCCAGCAGCCTATCAGACAGGGACCTTTGGGGCTACACCTTC.

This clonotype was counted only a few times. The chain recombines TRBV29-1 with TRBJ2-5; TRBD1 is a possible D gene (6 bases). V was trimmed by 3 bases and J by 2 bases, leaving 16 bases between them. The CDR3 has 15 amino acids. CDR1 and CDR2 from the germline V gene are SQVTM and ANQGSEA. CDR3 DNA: TGCAGCGTTGAGGCGGACAGTACCCCTCAAGAGACCCAGTACTTC. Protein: CSVEADSTPQETQYF.

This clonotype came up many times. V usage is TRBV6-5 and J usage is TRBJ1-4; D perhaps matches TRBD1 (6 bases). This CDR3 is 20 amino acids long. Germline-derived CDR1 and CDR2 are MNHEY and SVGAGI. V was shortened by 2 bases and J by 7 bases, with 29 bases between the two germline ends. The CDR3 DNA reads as TGTGCCAGCAGTTACGGCCCGGGGGCGCCGCCCCACTCCGATGGTGAAAAACTGTTTTTT. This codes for CASSYGPGAPPHSDGEKLFF.

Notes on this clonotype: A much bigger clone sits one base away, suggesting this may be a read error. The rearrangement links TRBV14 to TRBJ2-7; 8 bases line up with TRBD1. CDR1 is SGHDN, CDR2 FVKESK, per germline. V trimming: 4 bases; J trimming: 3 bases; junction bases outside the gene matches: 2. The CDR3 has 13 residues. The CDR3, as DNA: TGTGCCAGCAGCCCGACAGGGGTCTACGAGCAGTACTTC. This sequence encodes CASSPTGVYEQYF.

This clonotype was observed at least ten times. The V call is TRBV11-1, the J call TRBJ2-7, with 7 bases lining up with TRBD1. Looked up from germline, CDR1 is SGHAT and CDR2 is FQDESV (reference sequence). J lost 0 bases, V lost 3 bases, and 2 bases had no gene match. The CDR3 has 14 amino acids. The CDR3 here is CASSFGQASYEQYF. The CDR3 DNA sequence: TGTGCCAGCAGCTTTGGACAGGCCTCCTACGAGCAGTACTTC.

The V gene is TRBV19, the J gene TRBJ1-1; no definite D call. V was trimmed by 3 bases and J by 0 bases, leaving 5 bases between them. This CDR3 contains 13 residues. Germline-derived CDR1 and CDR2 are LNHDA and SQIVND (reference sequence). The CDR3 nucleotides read TGTGCCAGTAGTATCATGGTGAACACTGAAGCTTTCTTT. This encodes CASSIMVNTEAFF.

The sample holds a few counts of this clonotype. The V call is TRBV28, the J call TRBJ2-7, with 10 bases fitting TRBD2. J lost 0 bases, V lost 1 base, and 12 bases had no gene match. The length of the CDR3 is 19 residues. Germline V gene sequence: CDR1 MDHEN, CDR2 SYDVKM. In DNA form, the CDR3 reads TGTGCCAGCAGTTTATTCGCTAGGACTAGCGGAGGACCCTCCTACGAGCAGTACTTC. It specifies CASSLFARTSGGPSYEQYF.

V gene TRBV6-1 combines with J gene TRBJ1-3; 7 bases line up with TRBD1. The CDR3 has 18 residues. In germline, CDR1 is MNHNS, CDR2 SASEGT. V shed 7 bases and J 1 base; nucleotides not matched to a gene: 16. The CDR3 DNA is TGTGCCAGCACCTCCGCCAGTACAGGGGCCTTTTCTGGAAACACCATATATTTT. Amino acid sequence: CASTSASTGAFSGNTIYF.

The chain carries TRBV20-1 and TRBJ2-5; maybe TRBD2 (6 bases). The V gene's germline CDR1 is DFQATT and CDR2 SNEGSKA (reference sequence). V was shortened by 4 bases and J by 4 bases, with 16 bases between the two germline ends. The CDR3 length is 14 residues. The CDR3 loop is CSAIPYDGGETQYF. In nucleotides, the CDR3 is TGCAGTGCTATCCCCTACGACGGGGGAGAGACCCAGTACTTC.